This is a list of T cell receptor beta chains from one sample in a study of blood T cell repertoires in COVID-19. Sequencing used immunoSEQ multiplex PCR; TCRdb keeps in-frame clones, though not all of them. The sample yields approximately 300,000 clones, roughly 90% seen once. The specimen was PBMCs or T cells enriched from blood (not recorded which). The origin of the receptors is a woman aged 18-29 years with acute COVID-19. Each CDR3 is given with its conserved first and last residue. D genes are given only for firm matches. Size values are once, few and many counts, or a class for expanded clones, and some rows have none.

D gene,J gene,V gene,clone size,CDR3 DNA,CDR3 protein
NA,TRBJ1-1,TRBV7-9,NA,TGTGCCAGCAGCTTTTTTCAGGGGATGCGCACTGAAGCTTTCTTT,CASSFFQGMRTEAFF
NA,TRBJ2-2,TRBV5-1,NA,TGCGCCAGCAGCTTGCACCTCAGGGGACGGGTCACCGGGGAGCTGTTTTTT,CASSLHLRGRVTGELFF
TRBD2,TRBJ2-7,TRBV30,NA,TGTGCCTGGAGCGCCGGACTAGCGCGGAGCTCCTACGAGCAGTACTTC,CAWSAGLARSSYEQYF
NA,TRBJ1-2,TRBV29-1,NA,TGCAGCGTTGGAATGGGGACTGGCGAAAGTGGCTACACCTTC,CSVGMGTGESGYTF
TRBD2,TRBJ2-2,TRBV7-9,NA,TGTGCCAGCCATTTTTTCGCGGGAGGGCCGTTTTACGGGGAGCTGTTTTTT,CASHFFAGGPFYGELFF
NA,TRBJ1-1,TRBV6-5,NA,TGTGCCAGCAGTTCCCCTGCACAGCCGAACACTGAAGCTTTCTTT,CASSSPAQPNTEAFF
NA,TRBJ2-1,TRBV10-3,NA,TGTGCCATCAGTGAGGTAGCGGCAGACAATGAGCAGTTCTTC,CAISEVAADNEQFF
TRBD1,TRBJ2-2,TRBV18,NA,TGTGCCAGCTCACCACCGACGGGACAGAAGAACACCGGGGAGCTGTTTTTT,CASSPPTGQKNTGELFF
NA,TRBJ1-2,TRBV6-1,NA,TGTGCCAGCAGTGACAGAGGCGGCTACACCTTC,CASSDRGGYTF
NA,TRBJ2-1,TRBV3-1/TRBV3-2,NA,TGTGCCAGCAGCCTTCTAGGTTTTTCGGGTGAGCAGTTCTTC,CASSLLGFSGEQFF
TRBD1,TRBJ2-7,TRBV11-3,NA,TGTGCCAGCAGCCGTAGTGGACAGGGGGCTAACGAGCAGTACTTC,CASSRSGQGANEQYF
TRBD1,TRBJ1-4,TRBV16,few,TGTGCCAGCAGCCTCACCACAGGGGTCCTTGGAAAACTGTTTTTT,CASSLTTGVLGKLFF
NA,TRBJ2-1,TRBV21-1,NA,TGTGCCAGCAGCAAACCTGGTCCGGGTGGCGGTGAGCAGTTCTTC,CASSKPGPGGGEQFF
TRBD2,TRBJ2-2,TRBV2,NA,TGTGCCAGCAGTGTCTGGCTAGCGGGGGCCGGGGAGCTGTTTTTT,CASSVWLAGAGELFF
NA,TRBJ1-4,TRBV7-8,NA,TGTGCCAGCAGCTTATTGGGGGCCTACCTTGAAAAACTGTTTTTT,CASSLLGAYLEKLFF
TRBD2,TRBJ2-7,TRBV7-6,NA,TGTGCCAGCAGCGCGGGACTAGCGGAACACTACGAGCAGTACTTC,CASSAGLAEHYEQYF
NA,TRBJ1-5,TRBV19,NA,TGTGCCAGTAGTATTAACCAGGGCCGGCAGCCCCAGCATTTT,CASSINQGRQPQHF
TRBD1,TRBJ2-5,TRBV4-2,NA,TGTGCCAGCAGCCTCGGGACAGGGGGCCAAGAGACCCAGTACTTC,CASSLGTGGQETQYF
TRBD1,TRBJ2-7,TRBV28,NA,TGTGCCAGCAGTTTTGACAGGGGACTCGGGCAGTACTTC,CASSFDRGLGQYF
NA,TRBJ2-7,TRBV21-1,NA,TGTGCCAGCAGCAAAGTGGAAGTTGGCGGGAGCTCCTACGAGCAGTACTTC,CASSKVEVGGSSYEQYF
TRBD1,TRBJ2-1,TRBV2,NA,TGTGCCAGCAGTGAAGGGGACAGGGTTTACAATGAGCAGTTCTTC,CASSEGDRVYNEQFF
NA,TRBJ2-1,TRBV13,NA,TGTGCCAGCAGCTTAGACAGCGAGCAGTTCTTC,CASSLDSEQFF
NA,TRBJ1-3,TRBV28,NA,TGTGCCAGCAGTTTATTTAGTTCCACTGGAAACACCATATATTTT,CASSLFSSTGNTIYF
NA,TRBJ2-1,TRBV27,NA,TGTGCCAGCAGCGCAGGGGACGCCTACAATGAGCAGTTCTTC,CASSAGDAYNEQFF
NA,TRBJ2-7,TRBV7-2,few,TGTGCCAGCAGCTTAATGGCGGGGGCCTCCTACGAGCAGTACTTC,CASSLMAGASYEQYF
TRBD1,TRBJ2-3,TRBV24-1,NA,TGTGCCACCCGGCGGGACAGGGGAGATACGCAGTATTTT,CATRRDRGDTQYF
TRBD1,TRBJ1-6,TRBV19,NA,TGTGCCAGTAGTTCAATACAGGGGCCTGGGGTGAATTCACCCCTCCACTTT,CASSSIQGPGVNSPLHF